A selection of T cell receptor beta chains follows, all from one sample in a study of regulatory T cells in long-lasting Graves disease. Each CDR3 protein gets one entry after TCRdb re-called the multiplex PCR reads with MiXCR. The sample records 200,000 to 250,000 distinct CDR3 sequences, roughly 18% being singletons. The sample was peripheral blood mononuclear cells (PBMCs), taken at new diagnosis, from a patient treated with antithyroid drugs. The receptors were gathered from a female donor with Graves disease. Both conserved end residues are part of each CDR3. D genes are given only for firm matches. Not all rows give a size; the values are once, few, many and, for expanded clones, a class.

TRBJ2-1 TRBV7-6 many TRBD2 CASSATDGGSSYNEQFF TGTGCCAGCAGCGCTACGGACGGGGGGAGCTCCTACAATGAGCAGTTCTTC
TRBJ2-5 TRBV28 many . CASSPDSGKGETQYF TGTGCCAGCAGTCCAGACAGTGGCAAGGGAGAGACCCAGTACTTC
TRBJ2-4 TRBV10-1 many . CASSLTDTDIQYF TGCGCCAGCAGCCTTACCGATACGGACATTCAGTACTTC
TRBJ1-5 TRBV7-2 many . CASSLNILQPQHF TGTGCCAGCAGCTTAAATATCTTACAGCCCCAGCATTTT
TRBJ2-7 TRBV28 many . CASRPHSSYEQYF TGTGCCAGCAGGCCCCATAGCTCCTACGAGCAGTACTTC
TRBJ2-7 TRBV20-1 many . CSANPGAHSYEQYF TGCAGTGCTAACCCAGGGGCGCACTCCTACGAGCAGTACTTC
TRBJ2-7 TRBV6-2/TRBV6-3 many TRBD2 CASSTVAGVRDEQYF TGTGCCAGCAGTACGGTAGCGGGAGTACGGGACGAGCAGTACTTC
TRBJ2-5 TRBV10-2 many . CASSRGQLETQCF TGCGCCAGCAGCAGGGGACAACTAGAGACCCAGTGCTTC
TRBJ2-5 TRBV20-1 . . CSALRTRGETQYF TGCAGTGCACTTAGGACGCGAGGGGAGACCCAGTACTTC
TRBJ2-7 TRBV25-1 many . CASPLETQGYEQYF TGTGCCAGCCCCCTGGAGACCCAAGGCTACGAGCAGTACTTC
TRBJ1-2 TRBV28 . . CASSPWGKSQGYTF TGTGCCAGCAGCCCTTGGGGGAAATCGCAAGGCTACACCTTC
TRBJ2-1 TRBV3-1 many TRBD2 CASSQDGTSGREGQFF TGTGCCAGCAGCCAAGACGGGACTAGCGGGCGGGAGGGCCAGTTCTTC
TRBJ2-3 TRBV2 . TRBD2 CASSSGTVDTQYF TGTGCCAGCAGTAGCGGGACGGTAGATACGCAGTATTTT
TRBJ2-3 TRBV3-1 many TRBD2 CASSQDSGGGRSTDTQYF TGTGCCAGCAGCCAAGATTCGGGCGGCGGGAGAAGCACAGATACGCAGTATTTT
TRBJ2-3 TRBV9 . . CASSSGEGGSTDTQYF TGTGCCAGCAGCTCAGGGGAGGGAGGTAGCACAGATACGCAGTATTTT
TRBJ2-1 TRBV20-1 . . CSVRGGTVDEQFF TGCAGTGTCCGTGGAGGGACGGTGGATGAGCAGTTCTTC
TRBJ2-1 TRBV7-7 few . CASSLLAGNEQFF TGTGCTAGCAGCTTACTCGCGGGAAATGAGCAGTTCTTC
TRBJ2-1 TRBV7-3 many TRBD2 CASSQSSGGIYNEQFF TGTGCCAGCAGCCAATCTAGCGGAGGGATTTACAATGAGCAGTTCTTC
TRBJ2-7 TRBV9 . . CASSVEGTSRTDREEQYF TGTGCCAGCAGCGTAGAGGGGACTAGCAGGACGGACAGGGAAGAGCAGTACTTC
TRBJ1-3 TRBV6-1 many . CASTKEVSSGNTIYF TGTGCCAGCACCAAAGAGGTCTCCTCTGGAAACACCATATATTTT
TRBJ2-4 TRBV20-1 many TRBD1 CSAMQGENIQYF TGCAGTGCTATGCAGGGGGAAAACATTCAGTACTTC
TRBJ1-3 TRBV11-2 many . CASSPTSGNTIYF TGTGCCAGCAGCCCCACATCTGGAAACACCATATATTTT
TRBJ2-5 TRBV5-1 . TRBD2 CASSLGLAGGGEETQYF TGCGCCAGCAGCTTGGGACTAGCGGGAGGAGGGGAAGAGACCCAGTACTTC
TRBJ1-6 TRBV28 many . CASSTPGTMSPLHF TGTGCCAGCAGCACCCCCGGGACAATGTCACCCCTCCACTTT
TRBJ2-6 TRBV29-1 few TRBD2 CSVENLAGVPGANVLTF TGCAGCGTTGAAAACCTAGCGGGAGTTCCTGGGGCCAACGTCCTGACTTTC
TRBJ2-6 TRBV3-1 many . CASSQRGAGANVLTF TGTGCCAGCAGCCAAAGGGGGGCTGGGGCCAACGTCCTGACTTTC
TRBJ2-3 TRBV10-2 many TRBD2 CASSESWSGRGDTQYF TGCGCCAGCAGTGAGTCCTGGAGCGGGAGGGGGGATACGCAGTATTTT
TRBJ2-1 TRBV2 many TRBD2 CASRGGGRTYNEQFF TGTGCCAGCAGGGGGGGCGGGAGGACCTACAATGAGCAGTTCTTC
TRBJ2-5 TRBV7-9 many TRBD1 CASSLLSGGETQYF TGTGCCAGCAGCTTATTGTCAGGGGGTGAGACCCAGTACTTC
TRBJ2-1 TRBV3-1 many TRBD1 CASSRGQGGEQFF TGTGCCAGCAGCCGAGGACAGGGGGGTGAGCAGTTCTTC
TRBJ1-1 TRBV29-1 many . CSVIRGANTEAFF TGCAGCGTTATTAGGGGAGCCAACACTGAAGCTTTCTTT
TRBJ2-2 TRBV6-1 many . CASSHGTGELFF TGTGCCAGCAGTCATGGGACCGGGGAGCTGTTTTTT
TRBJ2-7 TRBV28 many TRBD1 CASNARDRNYEQYF TGTGCCAGCAACGCTAGGGACAGAAACTACGAGCAGTACTTC
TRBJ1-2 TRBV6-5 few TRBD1 CASSYYRGEDYGYTF TGTGCCAGCAGTTACTACAGGGGGGAGGACTATGGCTACACCTTC
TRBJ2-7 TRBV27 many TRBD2 CASIPLRPGLTLYEQYF TGTGCCAGCATCCCTTTGAGACCGGGACTAACCCTCTACGAGCAGTACTTC
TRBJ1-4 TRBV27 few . CASSLEATRATNEKLFF TGTGCCAGCAGTTTAGAGGCAACTCGAGCAACTAATGAAAAACTGTTTTTT
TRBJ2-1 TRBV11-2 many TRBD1 CASSAGQGAYNEQFF TGTGCCAGCAGCGCGGGACAGGGGGCCTACAATGAGCAGTTCTTC
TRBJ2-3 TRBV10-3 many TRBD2 CAISGGTSGRGSTDTQYF TGTGCCATCAGTGGGGGGACTAGCGGGAGGGGTAGCACAGATACGCAGTATTTT
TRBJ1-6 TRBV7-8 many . CASRHPGDSPLHF TGTGCCAGCAGACATCCGGGGGATTCACCCCTCCACTTT
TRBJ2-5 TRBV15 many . CATSRDLRETQYF TGTGCCACCAGCAGAGACCTGCGGGAGACCCAGTACTTC
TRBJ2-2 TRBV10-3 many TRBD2 CAISVGTSGTGELFF TGTGCCATCAGTGTTGGGACTAGCGGGACCGGGGAGCTGTTTTTT
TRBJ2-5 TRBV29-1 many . CSVRQGLQETQYF TGCAGCGTTCGGCAGGGCCTCCAAGAGACCCAGTACTTC
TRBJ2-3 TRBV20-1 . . CSARGWRGTDTQYF TGCAGTGCTAGGGGGTGGCGGGGCACAGATACGCAGTATTTT
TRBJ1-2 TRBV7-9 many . CASSQGRDDGYTF TGTGCCAGCAGCCAGGGCAGGGACGATGGCTACACCTTC
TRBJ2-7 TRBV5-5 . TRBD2 CASSFKAGRAGYEQYF TGTGCCAGCAGCTTTAAGGCCGGGAGGGCCGGGTACGAGCAGTACTTC
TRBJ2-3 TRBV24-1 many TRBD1 CATSDSGGAEDTQYF TGTGCCACCAGTGATTCAGGGGGCGCGGAAGATACGCAGTATTTT
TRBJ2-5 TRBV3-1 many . CASSVTPPETQYF TGTGCCAGCAGCGTAACTCCCCCGGAGACCCAGTACTTC
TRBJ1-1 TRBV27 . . CASSMKPGVNTEAFF TGTGCCAGCAGCATGAAACCAGGGGTGAACACTGAAGCTTTCTTT
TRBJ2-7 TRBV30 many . CAWSRGAGYEQYF TGTGCCTGGAGTCGAGGCGCGGGCTACGAGCAGTACTTC
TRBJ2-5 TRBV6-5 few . CASSYRSGETQYF TGTGCCAGCAGTTACCGGAGCGGAGAGACCCAGTACTTC
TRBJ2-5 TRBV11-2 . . CASSLVGRGQETQYF TGTGCCAGCAGCTTAGTCGGCAGGGGTCAAGAGACCCAGTACTTC
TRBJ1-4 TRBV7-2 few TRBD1 CASRLEGATNERLFF TGTGCCAGCAGGCTTGAGGGGGCAACTAATGAAAGACTGTTTTTT
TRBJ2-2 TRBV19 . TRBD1 CASSPPGTGSTGELFF TGTGCCAGTAGTCCTCCCGGGACAGGCAGCACCGGGGAGCTGTTTTTT
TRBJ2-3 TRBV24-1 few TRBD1 CATSDSLYRGQSTDTQYF TGTGCCACCAGTGATTCTCTTTACAGGGGGCAGAGCACAGATACGCAGTATTTT
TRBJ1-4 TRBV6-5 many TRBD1 CASSYGGRGNEKLFF TGTGCCAGCAGTTACGGTGGCAGGGGGAATGAAAAACTGTTTTTT